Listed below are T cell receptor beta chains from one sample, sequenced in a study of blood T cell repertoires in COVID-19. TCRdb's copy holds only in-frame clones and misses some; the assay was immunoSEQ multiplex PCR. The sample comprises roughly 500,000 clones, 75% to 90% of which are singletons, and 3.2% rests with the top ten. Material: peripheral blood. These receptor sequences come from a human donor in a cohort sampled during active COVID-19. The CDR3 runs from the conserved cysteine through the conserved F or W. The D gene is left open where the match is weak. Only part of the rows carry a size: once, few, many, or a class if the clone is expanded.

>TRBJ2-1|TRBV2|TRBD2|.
TGTGCCAGCAGTGAACGGGGCGGGAGCTGGAATGAGCAGTTCTTC
CASSERGGSWNEQFF
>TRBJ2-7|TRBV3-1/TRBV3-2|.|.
TGTGCCAGCAGTCCCGGACTTGGAGAGCAGTACTTC
CASSPGLGEQYF
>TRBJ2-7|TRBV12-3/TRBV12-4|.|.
TGTGCCAGCAGTTTTAGGGTCGAAACAGGGAGATACTTC
CASSFRVETGRYF
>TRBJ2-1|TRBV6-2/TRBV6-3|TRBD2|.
TGTGCCAGCAGTTCCCGCCTAGCGGGAGACTACAATGAGCAGTTCTTC
CASSSRLAGDYNEQFF
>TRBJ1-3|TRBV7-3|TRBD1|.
TGTGCCAGCAGCTTAACAGGGGGCGCCGGAAACACCATATATTTT
CASSLTGGAGNTIYF
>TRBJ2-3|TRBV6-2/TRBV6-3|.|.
TGTGCCAGCAGTCCCGGACTGGCTACAGATACGCAGTATTTT
CASSPGLATDTQYF
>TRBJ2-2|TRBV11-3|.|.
TGTGCCAGCAGCCAGGACAGTCGCACCGGGGAGCTGTTTTTT
CASSQDSRTGELFF
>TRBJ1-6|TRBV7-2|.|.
TGTGCCAGCAGCTTACTGGGGCCGAATTCACCCCTCCACTTT
CASSLLGPNSPLHF
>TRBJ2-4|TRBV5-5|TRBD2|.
TGTGCCAGCAGCTTGAGGGGAGGGGACAAAAACATTCAGTACTTC
CASSLRGGDKNIQYF
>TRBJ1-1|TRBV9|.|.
TGTGCCAGCAGCGTAGTACCAGGGAAGAACACTGAAGCTTTCTTT
CASSVVPGKNTEAFF
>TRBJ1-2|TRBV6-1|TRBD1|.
TGTGCCAGCAGTGAAGTGTACCAGGGGGCCGATGGCTACACCTTC
CASSEVYQGADGYTF
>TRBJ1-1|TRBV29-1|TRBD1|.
TGCAGCGCCCGGGACAGGGGCGCGAACACTGAAGCTTTCTTT
CSARDRGANTEAFF
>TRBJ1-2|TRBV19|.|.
TGTGCCAGTAGTCCTCCGATGACACAGGGTAGCCGTGGCTACACCTTC
CASSPPMTQGSRGYTF
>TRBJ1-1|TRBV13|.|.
TGTGCCAGCAGCTTTTCGGGTTCTCCGAACACTGAAGCTTTCTTT
CASSFSGSPNTEAFF
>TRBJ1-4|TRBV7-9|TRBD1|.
TGTGCCAGCAGCCTCGACAGGGATGAAAAACTGTTTTTT
CASSLDRDEKLFF
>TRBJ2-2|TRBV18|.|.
TGTGCCAGCTCCCGTAGACAGGAATCTAACACCGGGGAGCTGTTTTTT
CASSRRQESNTGELFF
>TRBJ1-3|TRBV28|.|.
TGTGCCAGCAGTTTATGGAACAGTCAACCTGGAAACACCATATATTTT
CASSLWNSQPGNTIYF
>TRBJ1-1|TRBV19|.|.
TGTGCCAGTTCGGGGAACACTGAAGCTTTCTTT
CASSGNTEAFF
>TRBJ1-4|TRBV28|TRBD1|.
TGTGCCAGCAGTGAACAGGGGGCGTTAAGCGAAAAACTGTTTTTT
CASSEQGALSEKLFF
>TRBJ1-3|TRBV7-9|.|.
TGTGCCAGCAGCACGGGTTCCTCGAGTGGAAACACCATATATTTT
CASSTGSSSGNTIYF
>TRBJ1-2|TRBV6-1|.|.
TGTGCCAGCAGTGAATCTGGAGCCACTGGCTACACCTTC
CASSESGATGYTF
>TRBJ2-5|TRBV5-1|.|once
TGCGCCAGCAGCCGAACTACCAGGGTAGAGACCCAGTACTTC
CASSRTTRVETQYF
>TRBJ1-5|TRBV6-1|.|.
TGTGCCAGCAGTGATCAGGGTTTAAGCAATCAGCCCCAGCATTTT
CASSDQGLSNQPQHF
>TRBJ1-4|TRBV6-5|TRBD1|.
TGTGCCAGCAGTATTACAGGGGGGGATGAAAAACTGTTTTTT
CASSITGGDEKLFF
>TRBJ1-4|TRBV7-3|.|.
TGTGCCAGCAGCCTTTCAACTAATGAAAAACTGTTTTTT
CASSLSTNEKLFF
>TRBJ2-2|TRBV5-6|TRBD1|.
TGTGCCAGCAGCTTGGGGGACAGACCATGGCGGGCCGGGGAGCTGTTTTTT
CASSLGDRPWRAGELFF
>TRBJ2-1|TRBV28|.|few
TGTGCCAGCAGCGAGACTAGTCCCTACAATGAGCAGTTCTTC
CASSETSPYNEQFF
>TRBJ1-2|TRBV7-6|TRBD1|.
TGTGCCAGCAGCCCCTCCGGGACAGGGAAATACGGCTACACCTTC
CASSPSGTGKYGYTF
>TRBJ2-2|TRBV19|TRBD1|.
TGTGCCAGTACCAGAGATGACAGGGGGCCCGGGGAGCTGTTTTTT
CASTRDDRGPGELFF
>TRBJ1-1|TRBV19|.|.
TGTGCCAGTAGTATAGGGCAGGTGAACACTGAAGCTTTCTTT
CASSIGQVNTEAFF
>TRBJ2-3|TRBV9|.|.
TGTGCCAGCAGCGTCGGGGTACGCACAGATACGCAGTATTTT
CASSVGVRTDTQYF
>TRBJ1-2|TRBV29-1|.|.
TGCAGCGTTGCTAGGTCCTCAGCTAACTATGGCTACACCTTC
CSVARSSANYGYTF
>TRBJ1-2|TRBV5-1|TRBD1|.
TGCGCCAGCAGCTTGGGGGACAGCTACTATGGCTACACCTTC
CASSLGDSYYGYTF
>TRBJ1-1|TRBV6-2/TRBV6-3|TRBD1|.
TGTGCCAGCAGTTACCTTCCGGGACAGGGTTTTCGGAACACTGAAGCTTTCTTT
CASSYLPGQGFRNTEAFF
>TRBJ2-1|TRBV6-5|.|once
TGTGCCAGCAGTTACTCGAGCCATACGGTCGACAATGAGCAGTTCTTC
CASSYSSHTVDNEQFF
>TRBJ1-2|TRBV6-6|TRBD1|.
TGTGCCAGCAGTTACTCTCAGGGGGCAAACTATGGCTACACCTTC
CASSYSQGANYGYTF
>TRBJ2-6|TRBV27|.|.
TGTGCCAGCAGTTTAAGGGGGGGGGCCAACGTCCTGACTTTC
CASSLRGGANVLTF
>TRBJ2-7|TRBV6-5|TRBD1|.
TGTGCCAGCAGTTGGACAGGGGGCGCCTACGAGCAGTACTTC
CASSWTGGAYEQYF
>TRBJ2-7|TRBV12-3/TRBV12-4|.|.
TGTGCCAGCAGTTTTAACCTAGACTACGAGCAGTACTTC
CASSFNLDYEQYF
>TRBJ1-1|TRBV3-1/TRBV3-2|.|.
TGTGCCAGCAGCCCAAGGGGGATCACTGAAGCTTTCTTT
CASSPRGITEAFF